The 29 T cell receptor beta chains presented below share a single source sample, sequenced in a study of cytomegalovirus exposure and HLA in healthy donors (dated by TCRdb to 2016 to 2017). Library preparation was by the immunoSEQ multiplex PCR assay. The multiplex PCR relied on a mix of 60 forward primers for TCR Vbeta segments and 13 reverse primers for TCR Jbeta segments. TCRdb retrieved this table from immuneACCESS and kept in-frame rearrangements only. Not all clones are present; in checked studies, unresolved V genes account for under half, and no reason is known for the remainder. The sample's table lists a count of about 170,000 clones. The ten biggest clones cover about 0.79% of the sample. Specimen: PBMCs. The receptor set was obtained from a woman under 30 in good health and CMV-seropositive.

The V gene is TRBV6-1, the J gene TRBJ2-1; D is unclear. Germline V gives CDR1 MNHNS, CDR2 SASEGT. Between the trimmed V and J ends, which lost 5 bases and 2 bases, there was a span of 7 bases. The CDR3 sequence is 13 residues long. For the CDR3, the DNA is TGTGCCAGCAGTCCCCGGGCCTACAATGAGCAGTTCTTC. It specifies CASSPRAYNEQFF.

The chain uses TRBV7-9 and TRBJ2-2; TRBD2 aligns across 8 bases. CDR3 length equals 15 residues. The trim removed 7 bases at V and 4 bases at J, leaving 8 bases unmatched. The germline gives CDR1 SEHNR, CDR2 FQNEAQ (reference sequence). The CDR3 DNA sequence: TGTGCCAGCAACCCGGGTAGCGGGATCACCGGGGAGCTGTTTTTT. Protein product: CASNPGSGITGELFF.

The chain is built from TRBV2 and TRBJ1-1; 7 bases match TRBD1. The CDR3 runs to 14 residues. In germline, CDR1 is SNHLY, CDR2 FYNNEI. Trimming cost V 6 bases and J 0 bases; bases outside gene matches: 4. For the CDR3, the DNA is TGTGCCAGCAGGTACAGGGGCTTGAACACTGAAGCTTTCTTT. It codes for CASRYRGLNTEAFF.

The rearrangement links TRBV7-2 to TRBJ1-1; 7 bases line up with TRBD1. Germline V gene data show CDR1 as SGHTA and CDR2 as FQGNSA. The CDR3 has 15 residues. Trimming at V came to 5 bases and at J to 0 bases, leaving 6 bases not matched to a gene. CDR3 in DNA: TGTGCCAGCAGCACATCGGGACAGATGAACACTGAAGCTTTCTTT. Translating it yields CASSTSGQMNTEAFF.

The chain couples TRBV29-1 to TRBJ1-1; D possibly corresponds to TRBD1 (6 bases). Between the trimmed V and J ends, which lost 7 bases and 5 bases, there was a span of 14 bases. The CDR3 totals 12 residues. Germline values: CDR1 SQVTM, CDR2 ANQGSEA. DNA for the CDR3: TGCAGCGGGGCAGGGGCGTATACTGAAGCTTTCTTT. It specifies CSGAGAYTEAFF.

As regards this clone: This sample also contains other DNA sequences that code for the same CDR3. V is TRBV19 and J is TRBJ1-1; maybe TRBD1 (5 bases). With 3 bases removed from V and 3 bases from J, the gap between germline ends came to 14 bases. Per the germline V gene, CDR1 is LNHDA and CDR2 is SQIVND (reference sequence). There are 15 residues in the CDR3. CDR3 region: CASSIREGVYTEAFF. For the CDR3, the DNA is TGTGCCAGTAGTATCAGGGAGGGAGTCTACACTGAAGCTTTCTTT.

The V call is TRBV19, the J call TRBJ1-1; D might be TRBD1 (6 bases). Germline-derived CDR1 and CDR2 are LNHDA and SQIVND (reference sequence). The V end was cut by 6 bases, the J end by 4 bases, with 12 bases between. This CDR3 comprises 13 residues. This CDR3 reads CASRIQGPTEAFF. In DNA form, the CDR3 reads TGTGCCAGTAGAATACAGGGCCCCACTGAAGCTTTCTTT.

This chain links TRBV14 with TRBJ1-2; 9 positions match TRBD1. V was clipped by 4 bases and J by 6 bases; unmatched bases: 18. CDR1 is SGHDN, CDR2 FVKESK, per germline. The CDR3 contains 18 residues. The CDR3: CASSLMSGTGIRGDGYTF. CDR3 nucleotides: TGTGCCAGCAGCCTCATGTCCGGGACAGGGATCAGAGGCGATGGCTACACCTTC.

The V gene is TRBV18, the J gene TRBJ1-1; 9 bases line up with TRBD1. The CDR3 loop spans 12 amino acids. The junction had 2 bases not matched to a gene; V was cut back by 4 bases and J by 8 bases. CDR1 KGHSH and CDR2 LQKENI come from the germline V gene. As DNA, the CDR3 is TGTGCCAGCTCACACGGACAGGGGGAAGCTTTCTTT. This translates into CASSHGQGEAFF.

This rearrangement joins TRBV18 to TRBJ1-1; possibly TRBD1 for D (5 bases). Germline V lookup: CDR1 KGHSH, CDR2 LQKENI. The CDR3 consists of 15 residues. Trimming shortened V by 3 bases and J by 4 bases, and 15 bases separated the two germline ends. The CDR3: CASSPRVGPGTEAFF. CDR3 DNA sequence: TGTGCCAGCTCACCTCGGGTGGGGCCGGGCACTGAAGCTTTCTTT.

This chain links TRBV7-3 with TRBJ2-1; 8 positions agree with TRBD1. J was trimmed by 6 bases and V by 5 bases; bases with no gene match: 9. The germline gives CDR1 SGHTA, CDR2 FQGTGA. The CDR3 length is 15 residues. This chain's CDR3 is CASSVSGGFSNEQFF. Here the CDR3 DNA reads TGTGCCAGCAGCGTATCAGGGGGCTTCAGCAATGAGCAGTTCTTC.

The V and J genes are TRBV7-2 and TRBJ1-5; perhaps TRBD1 as D (6 bases). This CDR3 comprises 15 residues. Germline values: CDR1 SGHTA, CDR2 FQGNSA. V shed 5 bases and J shed 6 bases, with 17 bases lying between them. The CDR3 reads CASSPQSAQGQPQHF. CDR3 sequence (DNA): TGTGCCAGCAGCCCACAGTCGGCACAGGGTCAGCCCCAGCATTTT. The full variable domain, with the rest looked up from reference TRBV7-2 and TRBJ1-5, is GAGVSQSPSNKVTEKGKDVELRCDPISGHTALYWYRQSLGQGLEFLIYFQGNSAPDKSGLPSDRFSAERTGGSVSTLTIQRTQQEDSAVYLCASSPQSAQGQPQHFGDGTRLSIL.

The rearrangement uses TRBV15 and TRBJ2-5; 11 nucleotides align to TRBD2. The DNA end is a closer match to TRBJ2-7, so the J assignment may be wrong. The CDR3 runs 20 residues. Looked up from germline, CDR1 is LNHNV and CDR2 is YYDKDF (reference sequence). As DNA, the CDR3 is TGTGCCACCAGCAGATCCTCACTAGCGGGGGCCTTACGAGGCTCCTACGAGCAGTACTTC. The encoded protein is CATSRSSLAGALRGSYEQYF.

The chain is built from TRBV7-7 and TRBJ2-2; D may be TRBD2 (7 bases). CDR3 length: 13 amino acids. Trimming took 5 bases from V and 6 from J, leaving 10 bases between them. CDR1 and CDR2 from the germline V gene are SSHAT and FNYEAQ (reference sequence). The CDR3 sequence: CASSPGGPGELFF. The CDR3 region has the DNA TGTGCCAGCAGCCCCGGGGGGCCCGGGGAGCTGTTTTTT.

J is TRBJ2-1 and V is TRBV13; 10 nucleotides line up with TRBD2. This CDR3 has 15 residues. J lost 2 bases, V lost 6 bases, and 4 bases had no gene match. The germline gives CDR1 PRHDT, CDR2 FYEKMQ (reference sequence). CDR3: CASRSGRATYNEQFF. Here the CDR3 DNA reads TGTGCCAGCAGGAGCGGGAGGGCCACCTACAATGAGCAGTTCTTC.

This chain uses TRBV7-9 with TRBJ1-1; 11 nucleotides agree with TRBD1. The CDR3 length is 16 residues. Trimming took 3 bases from V and 4 from J; bases not matched to a gene: 7. Germline CDR1 reads SEHNR; CDR2 reads FQNEAQ (reference sequence). CDR3 nucleotide sequence: TGTGCCAGCAGCTTTTGGGACAGGGGGTATCTCACTGAAGCTTTCTTT. It codes for CASSFWDRGYLTEAFF.

The chain employs TRBV15 and TRBJ1-5; possibly TRBD1 for D (5 bases). Germline CDR1 LNHNV, CDR2 YYDKDF (reference sequence). CDR3 size: 15 residues. The germline V and J ends were trimmed by 3 bases and 0 bases, with 9 bases remaining between them. The CDR3 region is CATSRSGYSNQPQHF. As DNA, the CDR3 is TGTGCCACCAGCAGGTCAGGGTATAGCAATCAGCCCCAGCATTTT.

The V gene is TRBV5-1, the J gene TRBJ2-5; TRBD1 aligns across 7 bases. Per germline, CDR1 SGHRS and CDR2 YFSETQ. Trimming removed 4 bases from V and 5 bases from J; junction bases left unmatched: 11. The length of the CDR3 is 15 residues. CDR3 DNA sequence: TGCGCCAGCAGCATAGGGACAGCTCATGGGGAGACCCAGTACTTC. Its translation is CASSIGTAHGETQYF.

V and J are TRBV10-3 and TRBJ2-1, with TRBD2 identical over 12 bases. The CDR3 contains 15 residues. Germline-derived CDR1 and CDR2 are ENHRY and SYGVKD. J gave up 4 bases and V 5 bases, and 3 bases lay outside the gene matches. CDR3 loop: CAISSSGGGYNEQFF. CDR3 DNA sequence: TGTGCCATCAGTTCTAGCGGGGGGGGTTACAATGAGCAGTTCTTC.

The chain combines TRBV5-4 with TRBJ2-7; TRBD2 matches at 8 bases. V lost 3 bases, J lost 2 bases, and 7 bases stayed unmatched. The CDR3 spans 15 residues. Germline V gene lookup returns CDR1 SGHNT and CDR2 YYREEE (reference sequence). CDR3 sequence reads: CASSWGTSTPYEQYF. The CDR3 DNA is TGTGCCAGCAGCTGGGGGACTAGTACACCCTACGAGCAGTACTTC.

The CDR3 coding sequence is TGTGCCAGCAGTCCGGGGAACACTGAAGCTTTCTTT. Residues: CASSPGNTEAFF. The chain links TRBV6-4 to TRBJ1-1; D is uncertain. Trimming removed 5 bases at V and 1 base at J, with 5 bases between. The CDR3 is made up of 12 amino acids. Per germline, CDR1 MRHNA and CDR2 SNTAGT.

The chain couples TRBV5-1 to TRBJ1-2; 9 nucleotides match TRBD1. V trimming: 3 bases; J trimming: 6 bases; junction bases outside the gene matches: 12. Germline values: CDR1 SGHRS, CDR2 YFSETQ. The CDR3 contains 16 residues. The CDR3 sequence is CASSSLKQGALDGYTF. Written as DNA, the CDR3 is TGCGCCAGCAGCTCACTCAAACAGGGGGCACTCGATGGCTACACCTTC.

This chain uses TRBV4-1 with TRBJ2-1; 8 nucleotides align to TRBD2. This CDR3 contains 17 residues. V was pared by 0 bases and J by 4 bases, with 8 bases of the junction left unmatched. The V gene's germline CDR1 is MGHRA and CDR2 YSYEKL. In DNA, the CDR3 is TGCGCCAGCAGCCAAGATAGGGAACTAGCGGAGTACAATGAGCAGTTCTTC. Translating it yields CASSQDRELAEYNEQFF.

This rearrangement joins TRBV9 to TRBJ2-2; TRBD2 matches 13 bases. This CDR3 comprises 17 residues. Germline lookup yields CDR1 SGDLS and CDR2 YYNGEE. Unmatched junction bases numbered 8, after V lost 3 bases and J lost 6 bases. The CDR3 protein is CASSAGLAGSSAGELFF. The CDR3 DNA is TGTGCCAGCAGCGCGGGACTAGCGGGATCGTCTGCCGGGGAGCTGTTTTTT.

This chain connects TRBV28 to TRBJ2-5; 11 bases are shared with TRBD1. Trimming removed 8 bases from V and 7 bases from J; junction bases left unmatched: 12. Germline CDR1 reads MDHEN; CDR2 reads SYDVKM. This CDR3 region has 15 residues. The CDR3 DNA reads as TGTGCCAGCGTCCCATCCGGGACAGGGGGGCGGACCCAGTACTTC. It codes for CASVPSGTGGRTQYF.

V usage is TRBV6-1 and J usage is TRBJ2-5, with 11 positions matching TRBD2. V was clipped by 4 bases and J by 2 bases; unmatched bases: 0. This CDR3 is 14 amino acids long. CDR1 and CDR2 from the germline V gene are MNHNS and SASEGT. CDR3 sequence reads: CASSGLAGQETQYF. Written as DNA, the CDR3 is TGTGCCAGCAGTGGACTAGCGGGGCAAGAGACCCAGTACTTC.

The CDR3 protein is CASSLLGDHNEQFF. DNA for the CDR3: TGTGCCAGCAGCCTCCTAGGAGATCACAATGAGCAGTTCTTC. The rearrangement joins TRBV6-5 to TRBJ2-1; D gene unclear. The CDR3 totals 14 residues. V was pared by 6 bases and J by 5 bases, with 14 bases between. Germline CDR1 reads MNHEY; CDR2 reads SVGAGI.

The gene calls are TRBV7-7 and TRBJ2-3; D is perhaps TRBD2 (5 bases). The germline V gene has CDR1 SSHAT and CDR2 FNYEAQ (reference sequence). V lost 1 base, J lost 4 bases, and 15 bases lay in between. The CDR3 has 16 amino acids. The CDR3 loop is CASSLGGDRGADTQYF. The CDR3 nucleotides are TGTGCCAGCAGCTTAGGGGGAGATCGTGGCGCAGATACGCAGTATTTT.

This sequence joins TRBV29-1 and TRBJ1-2, with D possibly matching TRBD1 (5 bases). V dropped 1 base and J dropped 4 bases, with 10 bases sitting between them. CDR3 length equals 13 residues. CDR1 and CDR2 (germline): SQVTM, ANQGSEA. CDR3 region: CSVEGGEVYGYTF. The CDR3 coding sequence is TGCAGCGTTGAAGGGGGGGAAGTCTATGGCTACACCTTC.